The clone carrying this T cell receptor (beta chain) was detected a few times. Antigen unknown. These data are taken from a study of CD8+ T cells in alopecia areata. Study-wide background: Patients received oral tofacitinib, 5 to 10 mg twice daily, for moderate-to-severe alopecia areata. Severity was scored as percentage of affected scalp area in treated patients.

Treatment given: oral pan-JAK inhibitor, 5-10 mg twice daily. Sequencing templates came from extracted RNA that was reverse transcribed into cDNA. Sequencing was performed with immunoSEQ multiplex PCR; in TCRdb, only in-frame clones are kept and a portion is missing. The repertoire holds 120,000 or so clones, with under 65% as singletons. The CDR3 extends over 16 amino acids. The V and J ends lost 5 bases and 2 bases respectively, with 18 bases between them. Germline V gene data show CDR1 as MDHEN and CDR2 as SYDVKM. The study, taken as a whole, reports: Scalp sequencing also captures normal skin's resident alphabeta T cells. Throughout tofacitinib, many expanded lesional clones continued to persist in scalp and blood.

This chain uses TRBV28 with TRBJ1-1; TRBD1 is a possible D gene (5 bases). The starting material was CD4+ T cells sorted from blood, obtained at week 4, from a patient treated with tofacitinib. The sequence was obtained from a human donor with alopecia areata. As DNA, the CDR3 is TGTGCCAGCAGTCCGCGTAGGGGCGCTAGAAACACTGAAGCTTTCTTT. It specifies CASSPRRGARNTEAFF. Together with reference TRBV28 and TRBJ1-1, the CDR3 gives the full variable domain: DVKVTQSSRYLVKRTGEKVFLECVQDMDHENMFWYRQDPGLGLRLIYFSYDVKMKEKGDIPEGYSVSREKKERFSLILESASTNQTSMYLCASSPRRGARNTEAFFGQGTRLTVV.